The 18 T cell receptor beta chains reported below all come from one sample, sequenced in a study of blood T cell repertoires in COVID-19. Here immunoSEQ multiplex PCR was the method, and the copy in TCRdb shows in-frame clones only, minus some. The sample carries fewer than 500,000 clones, around 89% recorded once. Sequenced input: PBMCs or T cells enriched from blood (not recorded which). The receptors stem from a woman younger than 45 with acute COVID-19.

To note about this clone: Other DNA sequences of this sample code for an identical CDR3. The chain carries TRBV24-1 and TRBJ1-2, with 7 bases fitting TRBD1. The CDR3 is 12 residues long. Germline CDR1 is KGHDR and CDR2 is SFDVKD. V was clipped by 6 bases and J by 5 bases; unmatched bases: 2. The CDR3, as DNA: TGTGCCACCAGTCCGACAGGGTATGGCTACACCTTC. Translating it yields CATSPTGYGYTF.

The rearrangement links TRBV19 to TRBJ1-2; TRBD1 agrees at 8 bases. J gave up 3 bases and V 6 bases, and 24 bases lay outside the gene matches. Per the germline V gene, CDR1 is LNHDA and CDR2 is SQIVND (reference sequence). The CDR3 spans 20 residues. The chain's CDR3 is CASSIRSLGTGPQRYYGYTF. The CDR3 DNA reads TGTGCCAGTAGCATAAGATCGCTTGGGACAGGCCCCCAGAGATACTATGGCTACACCTTC.

The J gene is TRBJ1-6, the V gene TRBV5-1; weak D call: TRBD1 (5 bases). The CDR3 is made up of 16 amino acids. Germline loops: CDR1 SGHRS, CDR2 YFSETQ. V was clipped by 0 bases and J by 4 bases, with 11 bases between them. The CDR3, as DNA: TGCGCCAGCAGCTTGGCAGGGAGCGGGTATAATTCACCCCTCCACTTT. Protein product: CASSLAGSGYNSPLHF.

The chain has TRBV7-9 and TRBJ1-1, with D uncertain. CDR3 length: 15 residues. V lost 0 bases to trimming and J lost 2 bases, with 10 bases between them. Germline CDR1 and CDR2: SEHNR and FQNEAQ (reference sequence). CDR3 sequence reads: CASSLATWINTEAFF. The CDR3 region has the DNA TGTGCCAGCAGCTTAGCGACTTGGATTAACACTGAAGCTTTCTTT.

This clone appeared once. The chain links TRBV6-1 to TRBJ2-6; D might be TRBD1 (6 bases). V lost 0 bases and J 0 bases, leaving 9 bases between the germline ends. The CDR3 loop spans 17 amino acids. CDR1 and CDR2 (germline): MNHNS, SASEGT. This CDR3 is CASSEAGQTSGANVLTF. The CDR3 DNA reads TGTGCCAGCAGTGAAGCAGGACAGACCTCTGGGGCCAACGTCCTGACTTTC.

The gene calls are TRBV21-1 and TRBJ2-7; TRBD2 is the table's D call and was not checked against the DNA. TRBV21-1 is a listed pseudogene. The CDR3 runs 12 residues. For the CDR3, the DNA is TGTGCCAGCAGCAAAGGTCTCGTAGAGCAGTACTTC. Translation: CASSKGLVEQYF.

This chain links TRBV12-5 with TRBJ2-7; tentatively, D is TRBD1 (5 bases). V was cut by 0 bases and J by 5 bases, with 14 bases left in between. The CDR3 covers 15 residues. Germline CDR1 reads LGHNT; CDR2 reads FRNRAP. The CDR3 nucleotides are TGTGCTAGTGGTTTGGTAAAGAAATCAGGGAACGAGCAGTACTTC. Its translation: CASGLVKKSGNEQYF.

The CDR3 loop reads CASSTGLAAFQETQYF. Written as DNA, the CDR3 is TGCGCCAGCAGCACCGGACTAGCGGCCTTCCAAGAGACCCAGTACTTC. The chain links TRBV5-1 to TRBJ2-5; 10 bases fit TRBD2. The germline CDR1 and CDR2 sequences are SGHRS and YFSETQ. J was trimmed by 1 base and V by 4 bases; bases with no gene match: 7. This CDR3 spans 16 amino acids.

This clone is a singleton in its sample. The J gene is TRBJ1-1, the V gene TRBV6-4; the D is unclear. This CDR3 is 13 amino acids long. Deletions cut 4 bases from V and 0 bases from J, with 6 bases between. Germline V gene lookup returns CDR1 MRHNA and CDR2 SNTAGT. The chain's CDR3 is CASSVAMNTEAFF. The CDR3 nucleotides are TGTGCCAGCAGTGTGGCCATGAACACTGAAGCTTTCTTT.

J is TRBJ1-4 and V is TRBV5-1, with 9 positions matching TRBD1. V shed 3 bases and J 7 bases; nucleotides not matched to a gene: 7. Germline CDR1 is SGHRS and CDR2 is YFSETQ. This CDR3 is 15 amino acids long. Here the CDR3 reads CASSWGDRELEKLFF. Written as DNA, the CDR3 is TGCGCCAGCAGCTGGGGGGACAGGGAACTTGAAAAACTGTTTTTT.

The gene calls are TRBV28 and TRBJ2-3; perhaps TRBD2 as D (5 bases). Trimming shortened V by 3 bases and J by 2 bases, and 9 bases separated the two germline ends. CDR1 and CDR2 from the germline V gene are MDHEN and SYDVKM. CDR3 length: 14 residues. In DNA, the CDR3 is TGTGCCAGCAGTTTGAGAGGGTTCACAGATACGCAGTATTTT. Translated: CASSLRGFTDTQYF.

The chain carries TRBV5-6 and TRBJ1-2, with D possibly TRBD1 on 5 matching bases. Germline loops: CDR1 SGHDT, CDR2 YYEEEE. Between the trimmed V and J ends, which lost 7 bases and 8 bases, there was a span of 15 bases. The CDR3 extends over 12 amino acids. CDR3 amino acids: CASLKGVSGYTF. The CDR3 DNA is TGTGCCAGCTTAAAAGGGGTTTCCGGCTACACCTTC.

The gene calls are TRBV6-4 and TRBJ2-3; 12 bases match TRBD2. Per germline, CDR1 MRHNA and CDR2 SNTAGT. Trimming cost V 4 bases and J 1 base; bases outside gene matches: 9. This CDR3 spans 18 amino acids. This CDR3 is CASSGLAGGPARTDTQYF. CDR3 bases: TGTGCCAGCAGTGGCCTAGCGGGGGGGCCCGCTCGCACAGATACGCAGTATTTT.

The J gene is TRBJ1-3, the V gene TRBV5-1; possibly TRBD1 for D (5 bases). Germline V gene lookup returns CDR1 SGHRS and CDR2 YFSETQ. This CDR3 is built from 15 residues. The V end lost 4 bases, the J end lost 4 bases, and 15 bases lay between the germline ends. The CDR3 coding sequence is TGCGCCAGCAGCCCCGGGGGAGGCTCGGGAAACACCATATATTTT. It specifies CASSPGGGSGNTIYF. Filled out from reference TRBV5-1 and TRBJ1-3, the complete variable domain reads KAGVTQTPRYLIKTRGQQVTLSCSPISGHRSVSWYQQTPGQGLQFLFEYFSETQRNKGNFPGRFSGRQFSNSRSEMNVSTLELGDSALYLCASSPGGGSGNTIYFGEGSWLTVV.

This rearrangement joins TRBV24-1 to TRBJ1-1, with a weak D call TRBD1 (6 bases). This CDR3 spans 17 amino acids. CDR1 KGHDR and CDR2 SFDVKD come from the germline V gene. The V gene lost 0 bases and the J gene lost 7 bases, with 20 bases spanning the gap. The CDR3 sequence is CATSDLRPEGGVGEAFF. The CDR3 bases are TGTGCCACCAGTGATTTGCGGCCCGAGGGGGGGGTTGGTGAAGCTTTCTTT.

The CDR3 is CASSLGAAGGRYEQYF. CDR3 coding DNA: TGTGCCAGCAGCTTAGGTGCGGCGGGGGGGCGGTACGAGCAGTACTTC. This chain uses TRBV7-3 with TRBJ2-7, with 9 bases fitting TRBD2. CDR1 and CDR2 from the germline V gene are SGHTA and FQGTGA. CDR3 size: 16 residues. J lost 4 bases, V lost 2 bases, and 9 bases had no gene match.

The J gene is TRBJ2-1, the V gene TRBV19; 10 bases line up with TRBD2. Germline V gene data show CDR1 as LNHDA and CDR2 as SQIVND (reference sequence). CDR3 length: 16 residues. V trimming: 6 bases; J trimming: 7 bases; junction bases outside the gene matches: 12. CDR3 DNA: TGTGCCAGTAGGGATTGGGAGCGGGGGGGTGGAAATGAGCAGTTCTTC. Its protein product is CASRDWERGGGNEQFF.

In this sample, this clone turned up once. This chain joins TRBV27 and TRBJ2-7; D might be TRBD1 (6 bases). Trimming shortened V by 11 bases and J by 4 bases, and 15 bases separated the two germline ends. Germline values: CDR1 MNHEY, CDR2 SMNVEV (reference sequence). CDR3 length: 12 residues. In DNA form, the CDR3 reads TGTGCCTCAGGGGCCCCCTGGTACGAGCAGTACTTC. This encodes CASGAPWYEQYF.